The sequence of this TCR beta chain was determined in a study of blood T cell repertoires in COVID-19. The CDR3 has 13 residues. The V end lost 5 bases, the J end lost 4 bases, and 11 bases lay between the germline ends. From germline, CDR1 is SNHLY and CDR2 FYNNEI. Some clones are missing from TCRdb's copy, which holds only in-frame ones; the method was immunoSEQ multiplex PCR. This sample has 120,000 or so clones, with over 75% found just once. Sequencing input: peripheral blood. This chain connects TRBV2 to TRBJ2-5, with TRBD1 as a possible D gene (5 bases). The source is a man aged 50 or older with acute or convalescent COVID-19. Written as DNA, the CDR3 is TGTGCCAGCAGTATCTTAGGGGTAGAGACCCAGTACTTC. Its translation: CASSILGVETQYF.